These 27 T cell receptor beta chains were all obtained from the same sample, sequenced in a study of blood T cell repertoires in COVID-19. Sequencing used immunoSEQ multiplex PCR; TCRdb keeps in-frame clones, though not all of them. Counted here are hundreds of thousands of clones, roughly 90% occurring once; the ten biggest clones make up roughly 1.4%. The sequenced material came from peripheral blood. The receptors were gathered from a woman in her 30s with active or convalescent COVID-19.

This rearrangement joins TRBV6-5 to TRBJ1-5; D is unclear. Looked up from germline, CDR1 is MNHEY and CDR2 is SVGAGI. Trimming shortened V by 8 bases and J by 3 bases, and 5 bases separated the two germline ends. This CDR3 has 11 amino acids. Here the CDR3 DNA reads TGTGCCAGCGGGCACAATCAGCCCCAGCATTTT. The encoded protein is CASGHNQPQHF.

The sample holds one count of this clone. The chain couples TRBV7-8 to TRBJ2-3; TRBD2 is a possible D gene (6 bases). V was pared by 1 base and J by 5 bases, with 10 bases between. Per the germline V gene, CDR1 is SGHVS and CDR2 is FQNEAQ. The length of the CDR3 is 14 residues. The chain's CDR3 is CASSLEGGGDTQYF. The CDR3 DNA is TGTGCCAGCAGCTTAGAGGGAGGAGGAGATACGCAGTATTTT.

In its sample, this clone was seen a few times. This chain joins TRBV6-4 and TRBJ1-1, with 7 bases aligning to TRBD1. J gave up 0 bases and V 6 bases, and 1 base lay outside the gene matches. Germline V gives CDR1 MRHNA, CDR2 SNTAGT. This CDR3 has 13 amino acids. CDR3 region: CASSRGMNTEAFF. The CDR3 nucleotides are TGTGCCAGCAGCAGGGGGATGAACACTGAAGCTTTCTTT.

The gene calls are TRBV2 and TRBJ2-1; D ambiguous. This CDR3 has 14 amino acids. V shed 1 base and J shed 9 bases, with 13 bases lying between them. The germline V gene encodes CDR1 SNHLY and CDR2 FYNNEI. CDR3 nucleotides: TGTGCCAGCAGTGAAGAAGCACAGATTAGTGAGCAGTTCTTC. This sequence encodes CASSEEAQISEQFF.

This clone was recorded a few times. The chain couples TRBV19 to TRBJ1-2, with D perhaps TRBD1 (6 bases). The germline gives CDR1 LNHDA, CDR2 SQIVND (reference sequence). The CDR3 is made up of 12 amino acids. Trimming removed 6 bases at V and 7 bases at J, with 12 bases between. The CDR3 loop reads CASRTGIVGYTF. In DNA, the CDR3 is TGTGCCAGTAGAACAGGGATTGTTGGCTACACCTTC.

CDR3 nucleotides: TGTGCCAGCAGCCAAGATAATACATACGAGCAGTACTTC. It is translated as CASSQDNTYEQYF. The chain has TRBV3-1 (or the pseudogene TRBV3-2) and TRBJ2-7; D remains ambiguous. Germline values: CDR1 LGHDT, CDR2 YNNKEL (reference sequence). The V gene lost 0 bases and the J gene lost 4 bases, with 7 bases spanning the gap. CDR3 size: 13 residues.

The rearrangement joins TRBV11-2 to TRBJ2-3; 7 bases fit TRBD2. The CDR3 covers 16 residues. Unmatched junction bases numbered 11, after V lost 5 bases and J lost 3 bases. Germline V gene lookup returns CDR1 SGHAT and CDR2 FQNNGV. The CDR3 sequence is CASSLPSGVGTDTQYF. In DNA form, the CDR3 reads TGTGCCAGCAGCCTACCAAGCGGGGTGGGAACAGATACGCAGTATTTT.

This sequence joins TRBV5-1 and TRBJ2-7, with TRBD1 identical over 9 bases. This CDR3 has 15 amino acids. The germline V gene encodes CDR1 SGHRS and CDR2 YFSETQ. V shed 3 bases, J shed 6 bases, and the junction held 10 bases outside the gene matches. The CDR3 here is CASSWGQGAKVEQYF. The DNA for the CDR3 is TGCGCCAGCAGCTGGGGACAGGGAGCGAAGGTCGAGCAGTACTTC.

V is TRBV19 and J is TRBJ2-3, with D tentatively TRBD1 (6 bases). Trimming pared 5 bases from V and 5 bases from J, leaving 8 bases between. CDR1 and CDR2 from the germline V gene are LNHDA and SQIVND (reference sequence). This CDR3 has 12 residues. CDR3 protein: CASSPQGDTQYF. The CDR3 DNA sequence: TGTGCCAGTAGTCCACAGGGAGATACGCAGTATTTT.

The chain has TRBV2 and TRBJ2-5; 7 nucleotides agree with TRBD1. Germline trimming cut 2 bases from V and 7 bases from J; bases unmatched to any gene: 7. CDR1 and CDR2 from the germline V gene are SNHLY and FYNNEI. CDR3 length equals 14 residues. CDR3: CASSELLAGGTQYF. The CDR3 DNA reads TGTGCCAGCAGTGAATTGCTGGCAGGGGGGACCCAGTACTTC. Complete variable domain (other parts from reference TRBV2 and TRBJ2-5): EPEVTQTPSHQVTQMGQEVILRCVPISNHLYFYWYRQILGQKVEFLVSFYNNEISEKSEIFDDQFSVERPDGSNFTLKIRSTKLEDSAMYFCASSELLAGGTQYFGPGTRLLVL.

The count of this clone is one. V and J are TRBV7-2 and TRBJ2-2, with 8 bases fitting TRBD1. There are 18 residues in the CDR3. Per the germline V gene, CDR1 is SGHTA and CDR2 is FQGNSA. Trimming took 2 bases from V and 5 from J; bases not matched to a gene: 13. The CDR3 is CASSLSDVWTGNTGELFF. CDR3 sequence (DNA): TGTGCCAGCAGCTTAAGCGATGTTTGGACAGGGAATACCGGGGAGCTGTTTTTT.

In its sample, this clone was seen once. This chain uses TRBV29-1 with TRBJ1-1, with D perhaps TRBD1 (6 bases). The CDR3 is 12 residues long. V lost 6 bases and J 4 bases, leaving 12 bases between the germline ends. CDR1 is SQVTM, CDR2 ANQGSEA, per germline. The CDR3 nucleotides are TGCAGCGTGGAGACAGGTCGCACTGAAGCTTTCTTT. As protein: CSVETGRTEAFF. Drawing the rest from reference TRBV29-1 and TRBJ1-1, the complete variable domain is SAVISQKPSRDICQRGTSLTIQCQVDSQVTMMFWYRQQPGQSLTLIATANQGSEATYESGFVIDKFPISRPNLTFSTLTVSNMSPEDSSIYLCSVETGRTEAFFGQGTRLTVV.

This chain joins TRBV25-1 and TRBJ2-5; perhaps TRBD1 as D (6 bases). Trimming removed 3 bases from V and 4 bases from J, with 12 bases in between. Germline V CDR1 and CDR2: MGHDK, SYGVNS. This CDR3 has 14 amino acids. CDR3 DNA sequence: TGTGCCAGCAGTGATCAGACAGGAATAGAGACCCAGTACTTC. It codes for CASSDQTGIETQYF.

The rearrangement uses TRBV6-5 and TRBJ1-1, with TRBD1 identical over 9 bases. CDR3 size: 15 residues. V trimming: 5 bases; J trimming: 7 bases; junction bases outside the gene matches: 11. In germline, CDR1 is MNHEY, CDR2 SVGAGI. The CDR3 nucleotides read TGTGCCAGCAGTATGCGGGACAGGGATGGAAGTGAAGCTTTCTTT. This sequence encodes CASSMRDRDGSEAFF.

As for this clone: This same CDR3 is encoded by further DNA sequences in the sample. This chain uses TRBV6-5 with TRBJ1-2, with 7 bases matching TRBD1. The CDR3 loop spans 13 amino acids. The junction had 2 bases not matched to a gene; V was cut back by 5 bases and J by 2 bases. Per germline, CDR1 MNHEY and CDR2 SVGAGI. The CDR3 here is CASSRDRNYGYTF. CDR3 DNA sequence: TGTGCCAGCAGTCGGGACAGAAACTATGGCTACACCTTC.

The chain links TRBV6-2 or TRBV6-3 to TRBJ2-1; 9 bases map to TRBD2. Germline CDR1 is MNHEY and CDR2 is SVGEGT. There are 18 residues in the CDR3. V lost 2 bases, J lost 7 bases, and 15 bases stayed unmatched. CDR3 nucleotides: TGTGCCAGCAGTTACGGGGCTAGCGGGATTTTCAGGAGGAATGAGCAGTTCTTC. It specifies CASSYGASGIFRRNEQFF.

J is TRBJ2-5 and V is TRBV5-1; TRBD1 might be the D (5 bases). CDR1 and CDR2 (germline): SGHRS, YFSETQ. Between the trimmed V and J ends, which lost 1 base and 5 bases, there was a span of 24 bases. CDR3 length equals 18 residues. The CDR3 protein is CASSLPQGNSEEGETQYF. CDR3 DNA sequence: TGCGCCAGCAGCTTGCCCCAGGGTAATTCTGAGGAAGGGGAGACCCAGTACTTC.

The rearrangement uses TRBV25-1 and TRBJ1-5; possibly TRBD1 for D (6 bases). CDR1 is MGHDK and CDR2 is SYGVNS in the germline V gene. This CDR3 region has 14 residues. The V end was cut by 6 bases, the J end by 4 bases, with 13 bases between. CDR3 loop: CASSLQGLNQPQHF. CDR3 nucleotide sequence: TGTGCCAGCAGCTTACAGGGTCTGAATCAGCCCCAGCATTTT.

The V gene is TRBV6-4, the J gene TRBJ1-3; no clear D gene. The CDR3 sequence is 12 residues long. Germline V lookup: CDR1 MRHNA, CDR2 SNTAGT. The ends were cut back, 8 bases at V and 8 bases at J, with 13 bases in the middle. CDR3 sequence (DNA): TGTGCCAGCCTTTTCGCGGGTGACACCATATATTTT. Residues: CASLFAGDTIYF.

This clone was counted only a few times. The chain couples TRBV7-2 to TRBJ1-2; 9 nucleotides align to TRBD1. CDR1 SGHTA and CDR2 FQGNSA come from the germline V gene. The trim removed 0 bases at V and 7 bases at J, leaving 9 bases unmatched. This CDR3 spans 16 amino acids. The CDR3 sequence: CASSLAQRGQGSGYTF. The CDR3 DNA is TGTGCCAGCAGCTTAGCGCAGCGGGGACAGGGTTCTGGCTACACCTTC.

CDR3 loop: CASSRGGQSNQPQHF. Here the CDR3 DNA reads TGTGCCAGCAGCCGGGGGGGACAATCAAATCAGCCCCAGCATTTT. V gene TRBV5-6 combines with J gene TRBJ1-5, with D possibly TRBD1 on 6 matching bases. CDR1 and CDR2 (germline): SGHDT, YYEEEE. V gave up 4 bases and J gave up 4 bases, with 15 bases separating them. This CDR3 region has 15 residues.

The chain combines TRBV27 with TRBJ2-1; 11 bases map to TRBD2. Germline V gene lookup returns CDR1 MNHEY and CDR2 SMNVEV (reference sequence). V gave up 6 bases and J gave up 4 bases; unmatched junction bases: 8. The CDR3 has 16 residues. Here the CDR3 DNA reads TGTGCCAGCAGCGGGCCGGGACTAGCGGAGTACAATGAGCAGTTCTTC. Its protein is CASSGPGLAEYNEQFF.

V gene TRBV19 combines with J gene TRBJ2-1; weak D call: TRBD1 (6 bases). V was clipped by 5 bases and J by 4 bases, with 12 bases between them. The CDR3 spans 14 residues. CDR1 LNHDA and CDR2 SQIVND come from the germline V gene (reference sequence). CDR3 residues: CASSASQGYNEQFF. CDR3 sequence (DNA): TGTGCCAGTAGTGCTTCACAGGGTTACAATGAGCAGTTCTTC. The variable domain in full, with the rest retrieved from reference TRBV19 and TRBJ2-1, is DGGITQSPKYLFRKEGQNVTLSCEQNLNHDAMYWYRQDPGQGLRLIYYSQIVNDFQKGDIAEGYSVSREKKESFPLTVTSAQKNPTAFYLCASSASQGYNEQFFGPGTRLTVL.

The chain uses TRBV19 and TRBJ1-1; a possible D gene is TRBD1 (5 bases). The CDR3 is made up of 15 amino acids. Germline V lookup: CDR1 LNHDA, CDR2 SQIVND (reference sequence). V was shortened by 5 bases and J by 1 base, with 14 bases between the two germline ends. In nucleotides, the CDR3 is TGTGCCAGTAGTCTCCAGGCCAGGGCGAACACTGAAGCTTTCTTT. Amino acid sequence: CASSLQARANTEAFF. Based on the CDR3 plus reference TRBV19 and TRBJ1-1, the full variable domain is DGGITQSPKYLFRKEGQNVTLSCEQNLNHDAMYWYRQDPGQGLRLIYYSQIVNDFQKGDIAEGYSVSREKKESFPLTVTSAQKNPTAFYLCASSLQARANTEAFFGQGTRLTVV.

This clone was picked up a small number of times. This rearrangement joins TRBV13 to TRBJ1-1; tentatively, D is TRBD1 (5 bases). The germline gives CDR1 PRHDT, CDR2 FYEKMQ (reference sequence). The CDR3 totals 13 residues. Trimming shortened V by 1 base and J by 5 bases, and 8 bases separated the two germline ends. The CDR3 reads CASSLVKGTEAFF. For the CDR3, the DNA is TGTGCCAGCAGCTTAGTGAAGGGGACTGAAGCTTTCTTT.

V and J are TRBV30 and TRBJ2-2; D unclear. The CDR3 spans 14 residues. Germline CDR1 and CDR2: GTSNPN and SVGIG (reference sequence). CDR3 nucleotide sequence: TGTGTGCTACAAGCGATAAGGAACACCGGGGAGCTGTTTTTT. This codes for CVLQAIRNTGELFF.

The J gene is TRBJ1-2, the V gene TRBV23-1; 9 bases match TRBD1. TRBV23-1 is flagged as an ORF with uncertain function. The V segment lost 6 bases and the J segment 4 bases; nucleotides outside the gene matches: 21. There are 19 residues in the CDR3. CDR3 bases: TGCGCCAGCAGCCCCCCCGTAAGGACAGGGGCCTTTAGGCGCTATGGCTACACCTTC. Protein: CASSPPVRTGAFRRYGYTF.